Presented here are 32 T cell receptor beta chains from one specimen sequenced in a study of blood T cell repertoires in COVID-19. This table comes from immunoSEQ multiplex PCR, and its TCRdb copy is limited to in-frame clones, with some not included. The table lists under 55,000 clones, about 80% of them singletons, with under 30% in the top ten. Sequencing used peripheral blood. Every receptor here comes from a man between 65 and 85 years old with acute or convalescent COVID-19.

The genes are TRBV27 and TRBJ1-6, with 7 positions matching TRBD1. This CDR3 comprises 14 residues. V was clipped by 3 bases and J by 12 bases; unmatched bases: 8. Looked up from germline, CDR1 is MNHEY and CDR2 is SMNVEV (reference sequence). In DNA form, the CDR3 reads TGTGCCAGCAGTTTGACAGGGTCCTTTGGACCCCTCCACTTT. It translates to CASSLTGSFGPLHF.

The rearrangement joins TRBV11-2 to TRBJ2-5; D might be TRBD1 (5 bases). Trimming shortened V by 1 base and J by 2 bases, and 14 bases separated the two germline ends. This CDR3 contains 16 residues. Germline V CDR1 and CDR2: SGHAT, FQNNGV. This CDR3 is CASSLGGAGLQETQYF. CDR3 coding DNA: TGTGCCAGCAGCTTAGGGGGCGCAGGGCTACAAGAGACCCAGTACTTC.

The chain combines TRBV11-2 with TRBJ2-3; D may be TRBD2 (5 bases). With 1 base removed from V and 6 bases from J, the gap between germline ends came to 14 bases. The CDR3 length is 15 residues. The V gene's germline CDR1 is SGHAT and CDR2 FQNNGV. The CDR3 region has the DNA TGTGCCAGCAGCTTAGCTACTAGGGTGGTGGATACGCAGTATTTT. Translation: CASSLATRVVDTQYF.

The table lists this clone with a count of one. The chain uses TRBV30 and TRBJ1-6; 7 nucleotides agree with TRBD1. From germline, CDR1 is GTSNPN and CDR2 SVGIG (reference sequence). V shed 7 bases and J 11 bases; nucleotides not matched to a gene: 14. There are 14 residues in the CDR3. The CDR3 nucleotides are TGTGCCTTTTCCCCCTCGACAGGGCCGGCACCCCTCCACTTT. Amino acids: CAFSPSTGPAPLHF.

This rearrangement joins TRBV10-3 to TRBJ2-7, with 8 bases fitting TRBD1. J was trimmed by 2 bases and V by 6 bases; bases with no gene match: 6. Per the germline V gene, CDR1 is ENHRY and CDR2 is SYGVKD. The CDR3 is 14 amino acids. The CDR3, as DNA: TGTGCCATCAGCTCGGACAGGGAGACCTACGAGCAGTACTTC. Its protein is CAISSDRETYEQYF.

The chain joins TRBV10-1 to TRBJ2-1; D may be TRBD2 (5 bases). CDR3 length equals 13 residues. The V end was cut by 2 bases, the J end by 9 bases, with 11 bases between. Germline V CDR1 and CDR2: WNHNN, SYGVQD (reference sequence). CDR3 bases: TGCGCCAGCAGTGAGGGACGCCGGGGTGAGCAGTTCTTC. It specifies CASSEGRRGEQFF.

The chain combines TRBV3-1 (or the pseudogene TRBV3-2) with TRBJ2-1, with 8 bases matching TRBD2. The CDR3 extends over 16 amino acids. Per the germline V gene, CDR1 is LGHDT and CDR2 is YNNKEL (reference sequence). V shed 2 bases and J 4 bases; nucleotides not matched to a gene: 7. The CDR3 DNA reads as TGTGCCAGCAGCCAACCGGGAGGGCCTCAATACAATGAGCAGTTCTTC. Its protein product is CASSQPGGPQYNEQFF.

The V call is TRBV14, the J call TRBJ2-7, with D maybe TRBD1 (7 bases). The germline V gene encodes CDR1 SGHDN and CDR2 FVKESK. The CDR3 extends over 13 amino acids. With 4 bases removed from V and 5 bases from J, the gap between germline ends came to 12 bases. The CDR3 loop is CASSRAGGNEQYF. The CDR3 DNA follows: TGTGCCAGCAGCCGGGCAGGGGGGAACGAGCAGTACTTC. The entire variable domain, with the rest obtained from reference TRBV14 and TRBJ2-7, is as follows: EAGVTQFPSHSVIEKGQTVTLRCDPISGHDNLYWYRRVMGKEIKFLLHFVKESKQDESGMPNNRFLAERTGGTYSTLKVQPAELEDSGVYFCASSRAGGNEQYFGPGTRLTVT.

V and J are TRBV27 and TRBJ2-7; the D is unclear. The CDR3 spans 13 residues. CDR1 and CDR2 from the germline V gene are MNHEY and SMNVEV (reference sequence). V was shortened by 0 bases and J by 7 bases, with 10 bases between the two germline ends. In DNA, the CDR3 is TGTGCCAGCAGTTTATCGCTGCGCAATGAGCAGTACTTC. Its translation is CASSLSLRNEQYF.

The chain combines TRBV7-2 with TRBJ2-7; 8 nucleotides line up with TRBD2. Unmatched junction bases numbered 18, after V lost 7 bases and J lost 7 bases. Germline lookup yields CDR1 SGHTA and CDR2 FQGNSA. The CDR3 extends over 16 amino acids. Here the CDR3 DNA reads TGTGCCAGCACCAACGGACTCGGGAGGGGAACACGGGAGCAGTACTTC. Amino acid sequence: CASTNGLGRGTREQYF. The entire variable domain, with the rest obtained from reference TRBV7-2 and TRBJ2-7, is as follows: GAGVSQSPSNKVTEKGKDVELRCDPISGHTALYWYRQSLGQGLEFLIYFQGNSAPDKSGLPSDRFSAERTGGSVSTLTIQRTQQEDSAVYLCASTNGLGRGTREQYFGPGTRLTVT.

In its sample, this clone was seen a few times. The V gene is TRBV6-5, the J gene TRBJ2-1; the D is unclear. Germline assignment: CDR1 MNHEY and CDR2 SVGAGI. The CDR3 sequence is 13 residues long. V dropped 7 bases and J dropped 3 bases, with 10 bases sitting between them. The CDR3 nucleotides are TGTGCCAGCATCCGTACAGACTACAATGAGCAGTTCTTC. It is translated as CASIRTDYNEQFF.

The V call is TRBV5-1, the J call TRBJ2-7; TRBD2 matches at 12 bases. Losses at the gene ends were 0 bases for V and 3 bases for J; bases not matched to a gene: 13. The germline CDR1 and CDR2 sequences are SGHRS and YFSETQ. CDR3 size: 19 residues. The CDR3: CASSLGWTSGVATVYEQYF. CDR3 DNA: TGCGCCAGCAGCTTGGGGTGGACTAGCGGGGTAGCTACGGTCTACGAGCAGTACTTC.

CDR3 nucleotides: TGTGCCAGCTCACCAACGGGACAGGAGAACACCGGGGAGCTGTTTTTT. As protein: CASSPTGQENTGELFF. The rearrangement links TRBV18 to TRBJ2-2, with 8 bases identical to TRBD1. The germline gives CDR1 KGHSH, CDR2 LQKENI. The J segment lost 1 base and the V segment lost 2 bases, leaving 3 bases of the junction unmatched. This CDR3 has 16 residues.

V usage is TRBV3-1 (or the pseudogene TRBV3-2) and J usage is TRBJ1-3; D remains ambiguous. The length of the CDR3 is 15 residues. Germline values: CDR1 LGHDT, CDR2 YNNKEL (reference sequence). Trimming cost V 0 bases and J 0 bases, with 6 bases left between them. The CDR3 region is CASSQDTYSGNTIYF. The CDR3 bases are TGTGCCAGCAGCCAAGATACTTACTCTGGAAACACCATATATTTT.

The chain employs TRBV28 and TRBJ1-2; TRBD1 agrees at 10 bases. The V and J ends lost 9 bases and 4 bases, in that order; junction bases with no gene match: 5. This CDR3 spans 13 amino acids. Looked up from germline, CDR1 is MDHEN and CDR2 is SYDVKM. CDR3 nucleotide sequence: TGTGCCAGTGGACAGGGGGATTTCTATGGCTACACCTTC. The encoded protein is CASGQGDFYGYTF.

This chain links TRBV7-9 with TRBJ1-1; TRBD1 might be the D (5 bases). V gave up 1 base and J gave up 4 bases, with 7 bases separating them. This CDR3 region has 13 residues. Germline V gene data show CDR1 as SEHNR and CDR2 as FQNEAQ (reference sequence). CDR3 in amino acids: CASSLGQSTEAFF. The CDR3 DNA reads TGTGCCAGCAGCTTAGGACAGAGCACTGAAGCTTTCTTT.

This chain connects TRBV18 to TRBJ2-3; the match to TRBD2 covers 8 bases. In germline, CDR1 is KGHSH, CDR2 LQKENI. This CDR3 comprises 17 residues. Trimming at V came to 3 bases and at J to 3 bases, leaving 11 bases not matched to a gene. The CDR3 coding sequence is TGTGCCAGCTCACCCAGGAGCCCGGGAGGGCCTACAGATACGCAGTATTTT. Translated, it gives CASSPRSPGGPTDTQYF.

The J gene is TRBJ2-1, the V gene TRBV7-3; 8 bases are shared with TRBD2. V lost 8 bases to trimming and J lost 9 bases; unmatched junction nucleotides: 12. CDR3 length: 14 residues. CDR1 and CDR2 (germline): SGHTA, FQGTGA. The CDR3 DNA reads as TGTGCCAGCCGACCCAGCGGGGGAACTGCTGAGCAGTTCTTC. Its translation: CASRPSGGTAEQFF.

CDR3 sequence reads: CASSLTYEQYF. CDR3 DNA: TGTGCCAGCAGTCTAACCTACGAGCAGTACTTC. The V call is TRBV2, the J call TRBJ2-7, with unresolved D. The CDR3 spans 11 residues. Germline V lookup: CDR1 SNHLY, CDR2 FYNNEI. The V and J ends lost 5 bases and 2 bases respectively, with 4 bases between them.

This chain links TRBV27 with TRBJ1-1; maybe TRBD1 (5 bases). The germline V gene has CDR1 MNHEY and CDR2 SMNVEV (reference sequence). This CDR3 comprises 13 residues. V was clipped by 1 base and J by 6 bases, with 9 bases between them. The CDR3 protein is CASSLFREAEAFF. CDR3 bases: TGTGCCAGCAGTTTATTCAGGGAGGCTGAAGCTTTCTTT.

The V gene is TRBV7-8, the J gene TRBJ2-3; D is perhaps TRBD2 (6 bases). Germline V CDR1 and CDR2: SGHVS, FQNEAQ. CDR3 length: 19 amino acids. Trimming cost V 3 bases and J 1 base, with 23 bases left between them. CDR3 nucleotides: TGTGCCAGCAGCTTGCTCATAGGGGCGGGGCCGGTAGGCACAGATACGCAGTATTTT. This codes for CASSLLIGAGPVGTDTQYF.

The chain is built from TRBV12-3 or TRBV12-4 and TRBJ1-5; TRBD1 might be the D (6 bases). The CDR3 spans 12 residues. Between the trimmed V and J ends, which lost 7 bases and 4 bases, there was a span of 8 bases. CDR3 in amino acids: CASNTGNQPQHF. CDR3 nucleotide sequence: TGTGCCAGCAATACAGGGAATCAGCCCCAGCATTTT.

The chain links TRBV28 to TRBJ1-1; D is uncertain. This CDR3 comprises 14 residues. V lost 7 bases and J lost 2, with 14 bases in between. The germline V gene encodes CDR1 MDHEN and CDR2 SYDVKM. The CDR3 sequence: CASNRPNRNTEAFF. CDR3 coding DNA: TGTGCCAGCAATCGTCCGAACAGAAACACTGAAGCTTTCTTT. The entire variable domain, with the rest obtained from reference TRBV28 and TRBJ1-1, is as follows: DVKVTQSSRYLVKRTGEKVFLECVQDMDHENMFWYRQDPGLGLRLIYFSYDVKMKEKGDIPEGYSVSREKKERFSLILESASTNQTSMYLCASNRPNRNTEAFFGQGTRLTVV.

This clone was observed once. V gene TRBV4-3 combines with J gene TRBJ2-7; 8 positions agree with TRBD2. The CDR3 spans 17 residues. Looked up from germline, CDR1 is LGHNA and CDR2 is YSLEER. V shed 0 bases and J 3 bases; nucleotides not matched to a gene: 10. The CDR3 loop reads CASSQDLFERGFYEQYF. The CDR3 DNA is TGCGCCAGCAGCCAAGATCTATTTGAGCGGGGGTTCTACGAGCAGTACTTC.

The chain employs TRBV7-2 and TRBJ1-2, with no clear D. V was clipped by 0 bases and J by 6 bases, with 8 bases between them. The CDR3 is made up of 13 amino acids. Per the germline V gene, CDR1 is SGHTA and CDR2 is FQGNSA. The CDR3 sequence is CASSLATVDGYTF. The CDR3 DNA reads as TGTGCCAGCAGCTTAGCAACAGTGGATGGCTACACCTTC.

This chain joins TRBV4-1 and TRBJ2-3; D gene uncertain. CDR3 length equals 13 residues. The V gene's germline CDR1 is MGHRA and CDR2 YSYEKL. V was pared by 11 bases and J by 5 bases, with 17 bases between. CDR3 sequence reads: CASRGGLRDTQYF. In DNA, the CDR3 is TGCGCCTCCCGAGGTGGGTTAAGAGATACGCAGTATTTT.

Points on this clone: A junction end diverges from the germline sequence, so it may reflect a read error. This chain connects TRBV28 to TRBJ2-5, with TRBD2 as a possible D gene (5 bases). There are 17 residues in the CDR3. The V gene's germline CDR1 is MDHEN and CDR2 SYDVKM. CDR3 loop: CPSGTPAPRARRETQYF. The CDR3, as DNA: TGTCCCAGCGGCACGCCGGCCCCGAGGGCCCGACGGGAGACCCAGTACTTC.

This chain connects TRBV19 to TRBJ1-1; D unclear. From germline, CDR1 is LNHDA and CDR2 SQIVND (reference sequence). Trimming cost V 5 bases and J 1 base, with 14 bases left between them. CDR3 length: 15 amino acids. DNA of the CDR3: TGTGCCAGTAGTGAACAGTCCTATTCGAACACTGAAGCTTTCTTT. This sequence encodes CASSEQSYSNTEAFF.

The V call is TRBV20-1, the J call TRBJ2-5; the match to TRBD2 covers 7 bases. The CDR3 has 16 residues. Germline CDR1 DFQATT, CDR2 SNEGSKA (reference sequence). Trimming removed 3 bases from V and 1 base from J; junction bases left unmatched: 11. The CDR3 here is CSASPTSTLSQETQYF. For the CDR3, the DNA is TGCAGTGCTAGTCCGACTAGCACGCTTTCCCAAGAGACCCAGTACTTC.

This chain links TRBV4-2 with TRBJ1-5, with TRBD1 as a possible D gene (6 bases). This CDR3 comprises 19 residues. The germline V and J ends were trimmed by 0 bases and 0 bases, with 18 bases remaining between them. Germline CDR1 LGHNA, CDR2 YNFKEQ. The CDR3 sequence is CASSQEPDRYMYSNQPQHF. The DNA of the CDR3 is TGTGCCAGCAGCCAAGAGCCGGACAGATATATGTATAGCAATCAGCCCCAGCATTTT.

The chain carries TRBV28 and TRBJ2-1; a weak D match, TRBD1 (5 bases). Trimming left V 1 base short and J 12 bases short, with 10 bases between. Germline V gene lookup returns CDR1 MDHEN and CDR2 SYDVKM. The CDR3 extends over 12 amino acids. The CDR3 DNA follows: TGTGCCAGCAGTTTATCAGGACACGCGCAGTTCTTC. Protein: CASSLSGHAQFF.

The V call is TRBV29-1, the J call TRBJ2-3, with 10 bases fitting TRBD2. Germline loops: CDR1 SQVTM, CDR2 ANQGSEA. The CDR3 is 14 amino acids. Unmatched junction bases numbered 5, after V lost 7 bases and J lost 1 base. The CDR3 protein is CSATSGVGTDTQYF. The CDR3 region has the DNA TGCAGCGCTACTAGCGGGGTGGGCACAGATACGCAGTATTTT.